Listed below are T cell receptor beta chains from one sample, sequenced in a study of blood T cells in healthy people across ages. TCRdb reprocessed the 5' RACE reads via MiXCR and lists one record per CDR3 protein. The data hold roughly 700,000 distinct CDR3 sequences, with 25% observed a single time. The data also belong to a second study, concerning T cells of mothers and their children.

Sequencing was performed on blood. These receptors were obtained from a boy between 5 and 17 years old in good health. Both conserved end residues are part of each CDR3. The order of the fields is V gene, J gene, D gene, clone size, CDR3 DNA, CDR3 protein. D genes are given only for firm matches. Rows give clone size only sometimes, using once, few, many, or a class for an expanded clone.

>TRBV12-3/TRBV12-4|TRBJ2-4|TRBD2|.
TGTGCCAGCGCGACTAGCCGGGCAACCGGAAACATTCAGTACTTC
CASATSRATGNIQYF
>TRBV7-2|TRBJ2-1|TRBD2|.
TGTGCCAGCAGTCCCTCGGCGGGGGGTTACTACAATGAGCAGTTCTTC
CASSPSAGGYYNEQFF
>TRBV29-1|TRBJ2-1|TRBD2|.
TGCGGCGTGTTGGGACTAGCGGGAAAGTATGAGCAGTTCTTC
CGVLGLAGKYEQFF
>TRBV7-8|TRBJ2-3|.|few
TGTGCCAGCAGCACGGTGGGGGGTGGGGCAGATACGCAGTATTTT
CASSTVGGGADTQYF
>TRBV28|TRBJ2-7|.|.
TGTGCCAGCAGTGCCGGGGGTCTGGCCTACGAGCAGTACTTC
CASSAGGLAYEQYF
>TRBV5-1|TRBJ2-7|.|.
TGCGCCAGCAGTTACAGGGATGACTACGAGCAGTACTTC
CASSYRDDYEQYF
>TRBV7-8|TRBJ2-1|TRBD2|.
TGTGCCAGCAGCGTAGCCGGGACTAGCGCCCACAATGAGCAGTTCTTC
CASSVAGTSAHNEQFF
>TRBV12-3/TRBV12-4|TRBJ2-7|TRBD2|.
TGTGCCAGCAGTGCCCCCGGGACTAGCACCTACGAGCAGTACTTC
CASSAPGTSTYEQYF
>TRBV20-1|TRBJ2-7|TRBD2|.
TGCAGTGCTACGGGACTAGCGGGAGGTATGTCCGAGCAGTACTTC
CSATGLAGGMSEQYF
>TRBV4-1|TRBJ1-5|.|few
TGCGCCAGCAGCCCCAGTCGATTGGGCAATCAGCCCCAGCATTTT
CASSPSRLGNQPQHF
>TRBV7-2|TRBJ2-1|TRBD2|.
TGTGCCAGCAGCCCTGGACTAGCGGGTCAGAACATTCAGTTCTTC
CASSPGLAGQNIQFF
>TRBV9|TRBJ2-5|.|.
TGTGCCAGCAGCGTTGGAGGTGGGACCGAGACCCAGTACTTC
CASSVGGGTETQYF
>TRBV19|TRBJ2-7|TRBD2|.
TGTGCCAGTAGTATAACGTCAGGACTAGCGCCCTACGAGCAGTACTTC
CASSITSGLAPYEQYF
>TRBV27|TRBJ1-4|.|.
TGTGCCAGCAGTCTCCAAGGAGCCCGTACTCGGGAAAAACTGTTTTTT
CASSLQGARTREKLFF
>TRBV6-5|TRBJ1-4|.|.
TGTGCCAGCAGTTACTCGACAGAGAGGGCAACTAATGAAAAACTGTTTTTT
CASSYSTERATNEKLFF
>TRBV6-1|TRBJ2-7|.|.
TGTGCCAGCAGCGACCATCGAACTTACGAGCAGTACTTC
CASSDHRTYEQYF
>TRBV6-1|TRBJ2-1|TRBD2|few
TGTGCCACCCAGGGGACTAGCGGGATATACAATGAGCAGTTCTTC
CATQGTSGIYNEQFF
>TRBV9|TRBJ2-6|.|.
TGTGCCAGCAGCGTAGGTCCTGGGGCCAACGTCCTGACTTTC
CASSVGPGANVLTF
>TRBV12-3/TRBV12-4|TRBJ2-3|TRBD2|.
TGTGCCAGCACCACTAGCGGGAGTCGAGATACGCAGTATTTT
CASTTSGSRDTQYF
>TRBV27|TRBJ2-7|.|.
TGTGCCAGCAGTTTAAAGGGGCGCCCCCACGAGCAGTACTTC
CASSLKGRPHEQYF
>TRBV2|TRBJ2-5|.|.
TGTGCCAGCAGTGAGCAGGGTATAACCTCCCCCCAAGAGACCCAGTACTTC
CASSEQGITSPQETQYF
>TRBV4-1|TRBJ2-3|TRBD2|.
TGCGCCAGCAGTCAGACCTCGCTAGCGGGAGTGATCACAGATACGCAGTATTTT
CASSQTSLAGVITDTQYF
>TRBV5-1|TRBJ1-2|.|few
TGCGCCAGCAGCTTGGTCGCCGCTGGGGCCTATGGCTACACCTTC
CASSLVAAGAYGYTF
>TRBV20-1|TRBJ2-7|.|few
TGCAGTGCTAGGCAGCAAAATACCTACGAGCAGTACTTC
CSARQQNTYEQYF
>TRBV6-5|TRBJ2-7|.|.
TGTGCCAGCAGAAGGACAAACTACGAGCAGTACTTC
CASRRTNYEQYF
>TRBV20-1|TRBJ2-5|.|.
TGCAGTGCTCCGAAGGGCTCCGAGACCCAGTACTTC
CSAPKGSETQYF
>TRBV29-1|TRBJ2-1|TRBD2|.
TGCAGCGTCAAAAGCGGGGTGAGTTGGGAGCAGTTCTTC
CSVKSGVSWEQFF
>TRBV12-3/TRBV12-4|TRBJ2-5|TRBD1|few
TGTGCCAGCAGTGGGGGACAGAAAGAGACCCAGTACTTC
CASSGGQKETQYF
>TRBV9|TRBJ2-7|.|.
TGTGCCAGCAGCCCTACCGGGGCAGTGTACGAGCAGTACTTC
CASSPTGAVYEQYF
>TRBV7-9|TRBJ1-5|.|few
TGTGCCAGCAGCTTACAGGGACAAAGTCAGCCCCAGCATTTT
CASSLQGQSQPQHF
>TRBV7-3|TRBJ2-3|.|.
TGTGCCAGCAGCTTAACGGGCGGCAGACTCACAGATACGCAGTATTTT
CASSLTGGRLTDTQYF
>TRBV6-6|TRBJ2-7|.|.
TGTGCCAGCAGTATGGGCAGCGAGCAGTACTTC
CASSMGSEQYF
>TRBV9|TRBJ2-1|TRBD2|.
TGTGCCAGCAGCGCCGAAGGGGAGGGTACTAGCGAACGCGTAGGTGAGCAGTTCTTC
CASSAEGEGTSERVGEQFF
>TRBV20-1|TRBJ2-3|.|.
TGCAGTGCTGAAGACGGGGACACAGATACGCAGTATTTT
CSAEDGDTDTQYF
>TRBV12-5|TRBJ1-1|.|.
TGTGCTAGTGGTTTTTCAGAACCGAACACTGAAGCTTTCTTT
CASGFSEPNTEAFF
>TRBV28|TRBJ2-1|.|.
TGTGCCAGCAGTTTAATGGGGGTTGGGTACAATGAGCGGTTCTTC
CASSLMGVGYNERFF
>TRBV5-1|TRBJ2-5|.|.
TGCGCCAGCAGCTTGATAGGGGTCCGGGAGACCCAGTACTTC
CASSLIGVRETQYF
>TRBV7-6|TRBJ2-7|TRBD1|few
TGTGCCAGCAGCTTAGTAACCGGGACAGGGAGCGGCGAGCAGTACTTC
CASSLVTGTGSGEQYF
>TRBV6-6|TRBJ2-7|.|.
TGTGCCAGCACCGTCGGGACTTTTAGCTCCTACGAGCAGTACTTC
CASTVGTFSSYEQYF
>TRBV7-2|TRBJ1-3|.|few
TGTGCCAGCAGCACAGACATTACTGGAAACACCATATATTTT
CASSTDITGNTIYF
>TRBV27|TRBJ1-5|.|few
TGTGCCAGCAGTTTCAATGGGGGCAATCAGCCCCAGCATTTT
CASSFNGGNQPQHF
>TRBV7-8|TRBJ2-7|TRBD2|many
TGTGCCAGCAGCACGCCACTAGCGGGGTCCTACGAGCAGTACTTC
CASSTPLAGSYEQYF
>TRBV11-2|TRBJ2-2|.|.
TGTGCCAGCACCCTAGACGGTGGGGAGCTGTTTTTT
CASTLDGGELFF